The 13 T cell receptor beta chains below come from one sample, sequenced in a study of radiotherapy plus CTLA-4 blockade in lung cancer. The data were produced by immunoSEQ multiplex PCR, yet TCRdb's version contains in-frame clones alone and is incomplete. The sample has about 36,000 clones; roughly 72% are singletons. The sequenced sample was peripheral blood, obtained from a patient treated with radiotherapy plus ipilimumab. The receptors derive from a human donor with non-small cell lung cancer who had stable disease on radiotherapy plus ipilimumab.

The rearrangement uses TRBV18 and TRBJ2-5, with TRBD1 as a possible D gene (6 bases). Trimming shortened V by 6 bases and J by 1 base, and 9 bases separated the two germline ends. Germline CDR1 is KGHSH and CDR2 is LQKENI. The CDR3 contains 13 residues. The CDR3 nucleotides are TGTGCCAGCTCCCGGGACATCCAAGAGACCCAGTACTTC. It codes for CASSRDIQETQYF. Using reference TRBV18 and TRBJ2-5 for the parts outside the CDR3, the full variable domain is NAGVMQNPRHLVRRRGQEARLRCSPMKGHSHVYWYRQLPEEGLKFMVYLQKENIIDESGMPKERFSAEFPKEGPSILRIQQVVRGDSAAYFCASSRDIQETQYFGPGTRLLVL.

V usage is TRBV7-2 and J usage is TRBJ1-1, with a tentative D call TRBD1 (6 bases). V was trimmed by 1 base and J by 5 bases, leaving 14 bases between them. Germline CDR1 reads SGHTA; CDR2 reads FQGNSA. The CDR3 loop spans 15 amino acids. The CDR3 here is CASSLVQGYRTEAFF. Here the CDR3 DNA reads TGTGCCAGCAGCTTAGTCCAGGGGTATCGAACTGAAGCTTTCTTT.

Points on this clone: The same CDR3 arises from other DNA sequences in this sample as well. V is TRBV5-1 and J is TRBJ2-5; D possibly matches TRBD1 or TRBD2 (7 bases each). The ends were cut back, 4 bases at V and 5 bases at J, with 15 bases in the middle. The CDR3 covers 14 residues. Germline CDR1 is SGHRS and CDR2 is YFSETQ. The CDR3 region is CASSLGGGTETQYF. DNA for the CDR3: TGCGCCAGCAGCCTGGGAGGGGGCACGGAGACCCAGTACTTC.

The gene calls are TRBV2 and TRBJ2-7; D might be TRBD1 (6 bases). V shed 8 bases and J shed 3 bases, with 11 bases lying between them. Germline V lookup: CDR1 SNHLY, CDR2 FYNNEI. This CDR3 has 12 amino acids. The CDR3 region has the DNA TGTGCCAGCGCCCGGGACAACTACGAGCAGTACTTC. Protein product: CASARDNYEQYF. The complete variable domain, with remaining parts taken from reference TRBV2 and TRBJ2-7, reads EPEVTQTPSHQVTQMGQEVILRCVPISNHLYFYWYRQILGQKVEFLVSFYNNEISEKSEIFDDQFSVERPDGSNFTLKIRSTKLEDSAMYFCASARDNYEQYFGPGTRLTVT.

This clone was counted once. This chain links TRBV18 with TRBJ1-4; weak D call: TRBD1 (6 bases). CDR3 size: 15 residues. V was trimmed by 2 bases and J by 2 bases, leaving 9 bases between them. CDR1 is KGHSH, CDR2 LQKENI, per germline. CDR3 in amino acids: CASSPTGHTNEKLFF. CDR3 coding DNA: TGTGCCAGCTCACCAACAGGGCACACTAATGAAAAACTGTTTTTT. Combining the CDR3 with reference TRBV18 and TRBJ1-4 gives the whole variable domain NAGVMQNPRHLVRRRGQEARLRCSPMKGHSHVYWYRQLPEEGLKFMVYLQKENIIDESGMPKERFSAEFPKEGPSILRIQQVVRGDSAAYFCASSPTGHTNEKLFFGSGTQLSVL.

On this clone itself: This CDR3 is also generated by other DNA sequences in the sample. The CDR3 sequence is CASSLGTAMNTEAFF. The CDR3, as DNA: TGTGCCAGCAGCCTCGGGACAGCCATGAACACTGAAGCTTTCTTT. J is TRBJ1-1 and V is TRBV11-3, with TRBD1 matching over 7 bases. The CDR3 is made up of 15 amino acids. V was pared by 5 bases and J by 0 bases, with 6 bases of the junction left unmatched. CDR1 SGHNT and CDR2 YENEEA come from the germline V gene.

This sequence joins TRBV6-6 and TRBJ2-5; a possible D gene is TRBD2 (5 bases). The length of the CDR3 is 12 residues. Germline-derived CDR1 and CDR2 are MNHNY and SVGAGI (reference sequence). V shed 2 bases and J shed 11 bases, with 12 bases lying between them. As DNA, the CDR3 is TGTGCCAGCAGTTACGTTTTTGGGGAGCAGTACTTC. It codes for CASSYVFGEQYF.

This chain joins TRBV12-5 and TRBJ2-3; TRBD1 matches 11 bases. The CDR3 totals 15 residues. Germline V lookup: CDR1 LGHNT, CDR2 FRNRAP. V trimming: 3 bases; J trimming: 4 bases; junction bases outside the gene matches: 3. CDR3 sequence (DNA): TGTGCTAGTGGTTTCGGGGACAGGGGGGCAGATACGCAGTATTTT. Amino acid sequence: CASGFGDRGADTQYF.

Only one count was recorded for this clone. The chain is built from TRBV10-1 and TRBJ2-1; 7 bases are a match to TRBD1. CDR1 is WNHNN and CDR2 is SYGVQD in the germline V gene (reference sequence). The CDR3 is 13 residues long. J was trimmed by 12 bases and V by 0 bases; bases with no gene match: 5. Written as DNA, the CDR3 is TGCGCCAGCAGTGAGTCGGCCAGGGGGTGGCAGTTCTTC. It codes for CASSESARGWQFF.

The chain employs TRBV6-1 and TRBJ2-5, with D possibly TRBD2 on 6 matching bases. The J call may be faulty, since TRBJ2-7 better matches the DNA end. This CDR3 region has 14 residues. Germline values: CDR1 MNHNS, CDR2 SASEGT. This CDR3 reads CASSPGGARYEQYF. The CDR3 coding sequence is TGTGCCAGCAGTCCCGGCGGGGCCCGATACGAGCAGTACTTC.

The rearrangement uses TRBV7-8 and TRBJ1-2; D perhaps matches TRBD1 (6 bases). V was shortened by 4 bases and J by 10 bases, with 19 bases between the two germline ends. Germline V gene data show CDR1 as SGHVS and CDR2 as FQNEAQ. This CDR3 has 14 residues. CDR3 sequence (DNA): TGTGCCAGCAGCTCTTACTACCAACAGGGTGACTACACCTTC. Encoded protein: CASSSYYQQGDYTF. Full variable domain (missing parts from reference TRBV7-8 and TRBJ1-2): GAGVSQSPRYKVAKRGQDVALRCDPISGHVSLFWYQQALGQGPEFLTYFQNEAQLDKSGLPSDRFFAERPEGSVSTLKIQRTQQEDSAVYLCASSSYYQQGDYTFGSGTRLTVV.

The rearrangement links TRBV6-1 to TRBJ2-5; D possibly corresponds to TRBD2 (6 bases). Germline V gene lookup returns CDR1 MNHNS and CDR2 SASEGT. The CDR3 sequence is 14 residues long. Trimming took 5 bases from V and 0 from J, leaving 10 bases between them. The CDR3 nucleotides read TGTGCCAGCAGTCGCGGGGTCGACCAAGAGACCCAGTACTTC. Protein sequence: CASSRGVDQETQYF.

The J gene is TRBJ1-2, the V gene TRBV27, with 11 bases lining up with TRBD1. The CDR3 is made up of 13 amino acids. Germline CDR1 and CDR2: MNHEY and SMNVEV (reference sequence). The trim removed 6 bases at V and 8 bases at J, leaving 5 bases unmatched. For the CDR3, the DNA is TGTGCCAGCAGAGGGACAGGGGGATTCGGCTACACCTTC. Amino acids: CASRGTGGFGYTF.